These 21 T cell receptor beta chains were sequenced from one sample in a study of tumor and adjacent non-tumor tissue in lung cancer. A modified ARM-PCR protocol with three rounds of nested PCR amplified TCRbeta. Using its own MiXCR run on the multiplex PCR reads, TCRdb lists one record per CDR3 protein. The sample carries some 100,000 distinct CDR3 sequences, approximately 65% recorded once. This sample's RNA came from whole unsorted tissue. The normal lung tissue was taken more than 3 cm from the tumor edge. Sequencing was performed on distant non-tumor lung tissue. These receptors originate from a man aged 30 to 39 with non-small cell lung cancer.

A word on this clonotype: A read error is likely, as this CDR3 ends without the conserved phenylalanine or tryptophan. This chain links TRBV20-1 with TRBJ1-3; the match to TRBD1 covers 7 bases. The CDR3 sequence is 14 residues long. The germline V gene encodes CDR1 DFQATT and CDR2 SNEGSKA (reference sequence). CDR3 amino acids: CSARGTVSGNTIYS. The CDR3 DNA is TGCAGTGCTAGGGGGACAGTCTCTGGGAACACCATATATTCT.

This clonotype came up once. Just one base apart from a much larger clone, this may be a read error. The chain joins TRBV24-1 to TRBJ2-3; 10 bases are shared with TRBD1. V dropped 3 bases and J dropped 5; count of bases not matched to a gene: 4. The germline V gene has CDR1 KGHDR and CDR2 SFDVKD. The length of the CDR3 is 15 residues. CDR3 amino acids: CATSDLTGGKDTQYF. The CDR3 DNA reads TGTGCCACCAGTGATCTGACAGGGGGCAAAGATACGCAGTATTTT.

This clonotype has at least ten counts. The chain links TRBV20-1 to TRBJ1-5; the D is unclear. Germline assignment: CDR1 DFQATT and CDR2 SNEGSKA (reference sequence). Deletions cut 3 bases from V and 4 bases from J, with 13 bases between. This CDR3 contains 14 residues. The CDR3 DNA reads TGCAGTGCTAGCTCTCTGAGAGGAAATCAGCCCCAGCATTTT. Translating gives CSASSLRGNQPQHF.

The chain recombines TRBV4-1 with TRBJ2-1; possibly TRBD2 for D (6 bases). The germline V gene encodes CDR1 MGHRA and CDR2 YSYEKL. Trimming shortened V by 0 bases and J by 12 bases, and 12 bases separated the two germline ends. The CDR3 runs to 13 residues. The CDR3 DNA follows: TGCGCCAGCAGCCAAGATGGAGGCGGGATGCAGTTCTTC. The encoded protein is CASSQDGGGMQFF.

A remark on this clonotype: Here the CDR3 omits its conserved ending phenylalanine or tryptophan, so a read error is the likely source. The DNA is left out, because the CDR3 cannot be placed on it with certainty; the CDR3 is given as TCRdb lists it. The chain carries TRBV4-2 and TRBJ2-5; the tabulated D call, TRBD2, remains unverified against the DNA. Germline CDR1 LGHNA, CDR2 YNFKEQ. Both ends counted, the CDR3 spans 14 residues. The CDR3 protein is CASSHRAREETRYL.

This clonotype was observed many times. The rearrangement uses TRBV4-1 and TRBJ2-2; possible D gene TRBD1, 7 bases. The germline V gene encodes CDR1 MGHRA and CDR2 YSYEKL. The CDR3 consists of 17 residues. V lost 3 bases and J lost 2, with 16 bases in between. Written as DNA, the CDR3 is TGCGCCAGCAGCCAGCTGCGGGGACAGATAAACACCGGGGAGCTGTTTTTT. Translated, it gives CASSQLRGQINTGELFF.

This clonotype showed up just a few times. The chain is built from TRBV12-3 or TRBV12-4 and TRBJ1-1; the match to TRBD1 covers 10 bases. This CDR3 has 16 residues. The V segment lost 4 bases and the J segment 8 bases; nucleotides outside the gene matches: 13. CDR3 nucleotide sequence: TGTGCCAGCAGTTCAATCCCGGGACAGGGGAACATCGAAGCTTTCTTT. This codes for CASSSIPGQGNIEAFF.

In the case of this clonotype: Being one base from a much bigger clone, this may be a read error. This chain connects TRBV29-1 to TRBJ1-1; weak D call: TRBD1 (5 bases). CDR1 SQVTM and CDR2 ANQGSEA come from the germline V gene. The CDR3 is made up of 13 amino acids. CDR3 nucleotides: TGCAACGCTATGGACTACACAGGTACTGAAGCTTTCTTT. It translates to CNAMDYTGTEAFF.

Concerning this clonotype: A much larger clone differs by one base, so this may be a read error. V usage is TRBV5-6 and J usage is TRBJ2-5, with 7 bases matching TRBD1. CDR1 is SGHDT, CDR2 YYEEEE, per germline. The CDR3 is 15 residues long. J gave up 2 bases and V 2 bases, and 6 bases lay outside the gene matches. The CDR3 sequence is CASSLSGTVQETQYF. CDR3 nucleotide sequence: TGTGCCAGCAGCTTAAGTGGGACAGTGCAAGAGACCCAGTACTTC.

With respect to this clonotype: Because it lacks the conserved phenylalanine or tryptophan at the end, this CDR3 is likely a read error. The rearrangement links TRBV11-3 to TRBJ1-6; no firm D call. This CDR3 has 14 residues. Germline-derived CDR1 and CDR2 are SGHNT and YENEEA. The CDR3 sequence is CVSSPPGLNSPLHL. In DNA, the CDR3 is TGTGTCAGCAGCCCCCCAGGCCTGAATTCACCCCTCCACTTG.

As concerns this clonotype: A read error may explain this, as a much larger clone is one base away. V is TRBV6-2 or TRBV6-3 and J is TRBJ2-2, with TRBD1 matching over 9 bases. This CDR3 spans 16 amino acids. The V gene's germline CDR1 is MNHEY and CDR2 SVGEGT. The DNA for the CDR3 is TGTGCCAGCAGTTACTCGCCGGGACAGGGCACCGGGGAGATGTTTTTT. The encoded protein is CASSYSPGQGTGEMFF.

This clonotype was seen ten or more times. CDR3 in amino acids: CSARAGAVGANVLTF. The CDR3 nucleotides read TGCAGTGCTAGAGCTGGGGCCGTCGGGGCCAACGTCCTGACTTTC. The chain is built from TRBV20-1 and TRBJ2-6, with D possibly TRBD1 on 5 matching bases. Germline-derived CDR1 and CDR2 are DFQATT and SNEGSKA (reference sequence). The CDR3 has 15 amino acids. The V and J ends lost 1 base and 4 bases respectively, with 11 bases between them.

This clonotype has more than one count but fewer than ten. The rearrangement joins TRBV19 to TRBJ2-2, with D perhaps TRBD2 (7 bases). The CDR3 length is 15 residues. V lost 9 bases and J lost 2, with 16 bases in between. Germline CDR1 LNHDA, CDR2 SQIVND (reference sequence). CDR3 amino acids: CASRGGASNTGELFF. In DNA, the CDR3 is TGTGCCAGCCGAGGGGGGGCTTCTAACACCGGGGAGCTGTTTTTT.

This clonotype was counted many times. The chain uses TRBV20-1 and TRBJ2-3, with 7 bases that match TRBD2. The CDR3 is 13 residues long. Germline V gene data show CDR1 as DFQATT and CDR2 as SNEGSKA (reference sequence). The trim removed 8 bases at V and 3 bases at J, leaving 8 bases unmatched. CDR3 sequence: CSRGGEGTDTQYF. CDR3 nucleotides: TGCAGTCGCGGTGGGGAGGGGACAGATACGCAGTATTTT.

This clonotype was counted at least ten times. The chain carries TRBV11-2 and TRBJ2-1, with 8 bases fitting TRBD2. This CDR3 is built from 14 residues. V shed 5 bases and J 7 bases; nucleotides not matched to a gene: 7. Germline V lookup: CDR1 SGHAT, CDR2 FQNNGV. CDR3 bases: TGTGCCAGCAGCACTAGCGGAACCAGGAATGAGCAGTTCTTC. This translates into CASSTSGTRNEQFF.

This clonotype showed up many times. This chain uses TRBV29-1 with TRBJ2-7; possibly TRBD1 for D (7 bases). The CDR3 is made up of 15 amino acids. V gave up 2 bases and J gave up 4 bases, with 18 bases separating them. Germline lookup yields CDR1 SQVTM and CDR2 ANQGSEA. The CDR3 region is CSVESLGQEGYEQYF. In DNA form, the CDR3 reads TGCAGCGTTGAAAGTCTAGGACAGGAGGGATACGAGCAGTACTTC.

Comments on this clonotype: This CDR3 fails to terminate in the conserved phenylalanine or tryptophan, so it likely reflects a read error. The chain uses TRBV11-3 and TRBJ2-7; 8 positions match TRBD1. CDR1 SGHNT and CDR2 YENEEA come from the germline V gene. This CDR3 is 14 amino acids long. J lost 4 bases, V lost 5 bases, and 7 bases had no gene match. DNA for the CDR3: TGTGCCAGCAGCCCGACCACAGGGGGGTACGAGCAGTACTAC. It yields the protein CASSPTTGGYEQYY.

The genes are TRBV6-5 and TRBJ2-7, with D possibly matching TRBD2 (5 bases). Per the germline V gene, CDR1 is MNHEY and CDR2 is SVGAGI. Trimming pared 0 bases from V and 1 base from J, leaving 19 bases between. The CDR3 is 18 amino acids. The CDR3 loop reads CASSYSYDTGYWSYEQYF. The CDR3 DNA sequence: TGTGCCAGCAGTTACTCATACGACACGGGATATTGGTCCTACGAGCAGTACTTC.

This clonotype was found many times. V and J are TRBV20-1 and TRBJ1-5; weak D call: TRBD1 (6 bases). The CDR3 is made up of 12 amino acids. From germline, CDR1 is DFQATT and CDR2 SNEGSKA (reference sequence). V gave up 5 bases and J gave up 6 bases, with 11 bases separating them. CDR3 sequence (DNA): TGCAGTGCTGTTCAGGGGTTTCAGCCCCAGCATTTT. Its protein is CSAVQGFQPQHF.

Of note for this clonotype: Compared with germline, one end of the junction differs, possibly owing to a read error. The gene calls are TRBV12-3 or TRBV12-4 and TRBJ2-5, with 9 bases that match TRBD1. The CDR3 loop spans 16 amino acids. DNA for the CDR3: TGTAGCAGCAGTACCCGGGACAGGGAATCCCAAGAGACTCAGTACTTC. Translation gives CSSSTRDRESQETQYF.

This clonotype was detected only a few times. A much larger clone differs by one base, so this may be a read error. V is TRBV20-1 and J is TRBJ1-4; D is perhaps TRBD1 (5 bases). V was trimmed by 1 base and J by 6 bases, leaving 9 bases between them. The CDR3 loop spans 13 amino acids. CDR1 and CDR2 from the germline V gene are DFQATT and SNEGSKA (reference sequence). The CDR3 DNA reads as TGCAGTGCTAGAGCCCAGGGTGATGAAAAACTGTTTTTT. It encodes CSARAQGDEKLFF.